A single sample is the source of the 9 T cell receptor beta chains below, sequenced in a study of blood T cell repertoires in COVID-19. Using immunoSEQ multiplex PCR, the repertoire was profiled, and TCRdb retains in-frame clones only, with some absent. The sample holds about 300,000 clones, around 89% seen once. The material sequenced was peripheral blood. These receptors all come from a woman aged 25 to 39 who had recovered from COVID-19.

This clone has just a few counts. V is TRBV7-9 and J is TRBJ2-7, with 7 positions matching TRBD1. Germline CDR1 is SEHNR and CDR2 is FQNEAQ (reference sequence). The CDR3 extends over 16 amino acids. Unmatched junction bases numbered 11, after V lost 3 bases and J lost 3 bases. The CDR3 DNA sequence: TGTGCCAGCAGCTTGGTCGGACAGGCGAAAATCTACGAGCAGTACTTC. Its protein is CASSLVGQAKIYEQYF.

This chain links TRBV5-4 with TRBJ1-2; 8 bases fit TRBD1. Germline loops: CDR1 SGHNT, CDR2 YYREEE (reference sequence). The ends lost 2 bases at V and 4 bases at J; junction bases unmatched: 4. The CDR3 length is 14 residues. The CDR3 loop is CASSFGQGVYGYTF. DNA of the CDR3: TGTGCCAGCAGCTTCGGACAGGGAGTCTATGGCTACACCTTC.

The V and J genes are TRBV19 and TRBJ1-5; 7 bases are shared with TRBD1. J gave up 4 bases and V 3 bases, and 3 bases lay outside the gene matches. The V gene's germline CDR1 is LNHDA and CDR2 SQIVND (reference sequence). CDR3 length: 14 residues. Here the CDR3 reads CASSIRDRNQPQHF. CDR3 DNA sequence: TGTGCCAGTAGTATCCGGGACAGAAATCAGCCCCAGCATTTT.

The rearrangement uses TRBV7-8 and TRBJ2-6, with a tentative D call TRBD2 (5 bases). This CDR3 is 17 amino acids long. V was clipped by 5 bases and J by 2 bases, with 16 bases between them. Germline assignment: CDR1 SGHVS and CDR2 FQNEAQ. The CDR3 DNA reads TGTGCCAGCAGCCCGCGTTTTTTCGGGGCTGGGGCCAACGTCCTGACTTTC. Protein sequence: CASSPRFFGAGANVLTF.

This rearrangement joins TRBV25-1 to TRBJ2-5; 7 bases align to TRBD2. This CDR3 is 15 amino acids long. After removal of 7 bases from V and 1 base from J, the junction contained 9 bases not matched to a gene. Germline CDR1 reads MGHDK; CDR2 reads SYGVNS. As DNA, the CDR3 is TGTGCCAGCACCGCAACGCGGGGGTCCCAAGAGACCCAGTACTTC. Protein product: CASTATRGSQETQYF.

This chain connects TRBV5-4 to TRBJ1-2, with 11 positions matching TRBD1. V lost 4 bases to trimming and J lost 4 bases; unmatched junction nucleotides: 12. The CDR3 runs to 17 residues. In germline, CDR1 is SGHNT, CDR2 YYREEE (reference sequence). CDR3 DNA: TGTGCCAGCAGCCCGGCGGGGGGACAGGGGGGCTCCTATGGCTACACCTTC. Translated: CASSPAGGQGGSYGYTF.

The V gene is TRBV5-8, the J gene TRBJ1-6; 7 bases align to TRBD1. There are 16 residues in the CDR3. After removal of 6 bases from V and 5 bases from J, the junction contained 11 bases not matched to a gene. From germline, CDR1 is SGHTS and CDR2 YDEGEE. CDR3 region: CASITRGLIHNSPLHF. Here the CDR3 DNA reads TGTGCCAGCATCACGAGGGGGCTCATACATAATTCACCCCTCCACTTT.

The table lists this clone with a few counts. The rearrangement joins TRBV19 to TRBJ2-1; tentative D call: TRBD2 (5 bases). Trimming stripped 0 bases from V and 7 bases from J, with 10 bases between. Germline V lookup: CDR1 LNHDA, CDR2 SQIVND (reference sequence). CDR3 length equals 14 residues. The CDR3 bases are TGTGCCAGTAGTATAGATCAGCGGAGTAATGAGCAGTTCTTC. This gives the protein CASSIDQRSNEQFF.

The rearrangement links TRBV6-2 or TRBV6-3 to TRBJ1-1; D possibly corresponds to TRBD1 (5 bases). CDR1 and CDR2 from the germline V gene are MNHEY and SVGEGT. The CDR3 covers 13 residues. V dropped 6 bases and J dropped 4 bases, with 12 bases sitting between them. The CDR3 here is CASSLQGVTEAFF. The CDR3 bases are TGTGCCAGCAGCTTACAAGGGGTCACTGAAGCTTTCTTT.